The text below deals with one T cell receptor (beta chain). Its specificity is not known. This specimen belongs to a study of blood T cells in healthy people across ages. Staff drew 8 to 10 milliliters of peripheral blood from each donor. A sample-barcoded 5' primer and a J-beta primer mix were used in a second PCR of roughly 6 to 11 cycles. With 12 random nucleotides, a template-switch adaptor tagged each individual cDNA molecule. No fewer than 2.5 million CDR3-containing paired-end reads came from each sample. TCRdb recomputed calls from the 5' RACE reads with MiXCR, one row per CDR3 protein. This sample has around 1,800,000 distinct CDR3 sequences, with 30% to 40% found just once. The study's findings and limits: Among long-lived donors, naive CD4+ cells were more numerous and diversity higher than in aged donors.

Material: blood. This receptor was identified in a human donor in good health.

The CDR3 spells CASSLGGADSTEAFF. Here the CDR3 DNA reads TGTGCCAGCAGCTTAGGGGGCGCGGATTCAACTGAAGCTTTCTTT. The genes are TRBV7-9 and TRBJ1-1; D might be TRBD1 (5 bases). The CDR3 runs to 15 residues. Germline V gene data show CDR1 as SEHNR and CDR2 as FQNEAQ (reference sequence). V lost 1 base and J 5 bases, leaving 14 bases between the germline ends.